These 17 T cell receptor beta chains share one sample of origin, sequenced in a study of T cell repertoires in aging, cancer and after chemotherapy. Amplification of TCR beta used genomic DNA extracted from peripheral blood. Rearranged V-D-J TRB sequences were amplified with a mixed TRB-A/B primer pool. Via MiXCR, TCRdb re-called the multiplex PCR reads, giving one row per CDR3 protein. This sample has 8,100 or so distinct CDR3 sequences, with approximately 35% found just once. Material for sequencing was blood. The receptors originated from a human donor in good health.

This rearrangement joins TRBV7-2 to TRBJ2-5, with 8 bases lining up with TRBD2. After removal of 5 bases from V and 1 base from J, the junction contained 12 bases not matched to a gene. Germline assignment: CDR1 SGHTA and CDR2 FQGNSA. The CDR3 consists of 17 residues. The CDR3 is CASSRVAAGDSQETQYF. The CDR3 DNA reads TGTGCCAGCAGCAGGGTGGCAGCGGGGGACTCCCAAGAGACCCAGTACTTC.

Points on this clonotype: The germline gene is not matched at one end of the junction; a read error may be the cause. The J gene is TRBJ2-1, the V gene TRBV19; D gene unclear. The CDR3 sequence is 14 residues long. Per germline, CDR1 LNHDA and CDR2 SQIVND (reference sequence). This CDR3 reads CASSQLNPYNEQLF. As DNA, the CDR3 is TGTGCCAGCAGCCAGTTGAACCCCTACAATGAGCAGCTCTTC.

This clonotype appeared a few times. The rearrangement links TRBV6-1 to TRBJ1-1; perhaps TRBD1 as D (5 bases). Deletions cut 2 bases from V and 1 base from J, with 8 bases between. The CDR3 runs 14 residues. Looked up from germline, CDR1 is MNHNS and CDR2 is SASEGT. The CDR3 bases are TGTGCCAGCAGTGAACAGGGCAGGAACACTGAAGCTTTCTTT. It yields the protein CASSEQGRNTEAFF.

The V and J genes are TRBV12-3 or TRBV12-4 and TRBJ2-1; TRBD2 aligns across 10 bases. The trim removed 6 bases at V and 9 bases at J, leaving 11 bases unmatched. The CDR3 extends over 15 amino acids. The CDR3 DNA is TGTGCCAGCAGGGGTAGCGGGAGGCGGGGGGGTGAGCAGTTCTTC. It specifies CASRGSGRRGGEQFF.

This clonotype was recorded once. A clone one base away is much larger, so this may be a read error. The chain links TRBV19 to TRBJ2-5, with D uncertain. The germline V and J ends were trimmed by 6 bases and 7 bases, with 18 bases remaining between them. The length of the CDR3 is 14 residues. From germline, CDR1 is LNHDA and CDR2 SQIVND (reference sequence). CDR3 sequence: CASRFAPTARTQYF. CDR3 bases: TGTGCCAGTAGATTCGCCCCCACGGCGCGGACCCAGTACTTC.

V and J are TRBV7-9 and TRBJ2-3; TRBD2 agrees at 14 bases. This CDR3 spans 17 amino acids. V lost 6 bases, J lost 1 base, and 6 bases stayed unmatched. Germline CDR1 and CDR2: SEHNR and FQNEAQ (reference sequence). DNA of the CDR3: TGTGCCAGCAGTCGTAGACTAGCGGGAGGGGGCACAGATACGCAGTATTTT. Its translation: CASSRRLAGGGTDTQYF. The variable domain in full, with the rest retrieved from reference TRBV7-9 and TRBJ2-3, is DTGVSQNPRHKITKRGQNVTFRCDPISEHNRLYWYRQTLGQGPEFLTYFQNEAQLEKSRLLSDRFSAERPKGSFSTLEIQRTEQGDSAMYLCASSRRLAGGGTDTQYFGPGTRLTVL.

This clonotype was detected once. CDR3 DNA: TGCAGCACCGCACCGCGGACTAGCGGGAGGGCGCGCTCCTACAATGAGCAGTTCTTC. Translated: CSTAPRTSGRARSYNEQFF. The V gene is TRBV29-1, the J gene TRBJ2-1; 15 bases are shared with TRBD2. Germline lookup yields CDR1 SQVTM and CDR2 ANQGSEA. The trim removed 8 bases at V and 0 bases at J, leaving 14 bases unmatched. The CDR3 covers 19 residues.

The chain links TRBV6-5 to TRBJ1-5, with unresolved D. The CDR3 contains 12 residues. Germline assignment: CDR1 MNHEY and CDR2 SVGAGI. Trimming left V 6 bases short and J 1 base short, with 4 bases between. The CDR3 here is CASRNSNQPQHF. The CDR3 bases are TGTGCCAGCAGGAACAGCAATCAGCCCCAGCATTTT.

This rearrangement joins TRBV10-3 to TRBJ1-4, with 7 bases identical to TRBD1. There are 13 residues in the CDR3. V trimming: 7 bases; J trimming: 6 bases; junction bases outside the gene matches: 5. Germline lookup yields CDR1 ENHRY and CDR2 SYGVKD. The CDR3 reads CAIKGTEDEKLFF. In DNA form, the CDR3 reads TGTGCCATCAAGGGGACAGAGGATGAAAAACTGTTTTTT.

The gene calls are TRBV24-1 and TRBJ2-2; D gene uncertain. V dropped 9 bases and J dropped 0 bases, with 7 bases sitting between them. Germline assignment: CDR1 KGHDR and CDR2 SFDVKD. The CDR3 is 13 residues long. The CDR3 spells CATRSPNTGELFF. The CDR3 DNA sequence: TGTGCCACCCGCAGTCCGAACACCGGGGAGCTGTTTTTT.

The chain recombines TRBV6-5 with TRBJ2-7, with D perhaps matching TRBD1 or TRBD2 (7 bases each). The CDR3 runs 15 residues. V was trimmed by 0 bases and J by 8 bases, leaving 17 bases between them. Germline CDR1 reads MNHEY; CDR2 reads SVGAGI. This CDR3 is CASSYSAQGGYKQYF. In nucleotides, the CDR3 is TGTGCCAGCAGTTACTCAGCGCAGGGGGGGTATAAGCAGTACTTC.

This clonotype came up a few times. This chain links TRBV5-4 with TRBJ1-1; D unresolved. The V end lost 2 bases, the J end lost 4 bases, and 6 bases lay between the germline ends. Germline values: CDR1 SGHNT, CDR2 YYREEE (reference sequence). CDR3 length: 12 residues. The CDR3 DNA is TGTGCCAGCAGCTTCGACCTCACTGAAGCTTTCTTT. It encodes CASSFDLTEAFF.

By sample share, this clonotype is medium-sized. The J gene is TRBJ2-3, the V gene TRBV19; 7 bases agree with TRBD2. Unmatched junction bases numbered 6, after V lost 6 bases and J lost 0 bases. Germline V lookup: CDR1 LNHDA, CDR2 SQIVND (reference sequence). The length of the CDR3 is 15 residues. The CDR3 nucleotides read TGTGCCAGTAGGGCTCGGGAGGAAAGCACAGATACGCAGTATTTT. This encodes CASRAREESTDTQYF.

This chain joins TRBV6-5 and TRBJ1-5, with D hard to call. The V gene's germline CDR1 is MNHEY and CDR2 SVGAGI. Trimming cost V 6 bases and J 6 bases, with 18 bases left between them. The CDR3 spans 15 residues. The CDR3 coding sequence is TGTGCCAGCAGCTCCGGTTTGCCGACGGGTCAGCCCCAGCATTTT. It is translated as CASSSGLPTGQPQHF.

The CDR3 region has the DNA TGCAGTGTACGGACTAGCGGGAGGGCGCGCTCCTACAATGAGCAGTTCTTC. Its translation is CSVRTSGRARSYNEQFF. The chain recombines TRBV29-1 with TRBJ2-1; 15 bases are shared with TRBD2. The CDR3 has 17 residues. The germline CDR1 and CDR2 sequences are SQVTM and ANQGSEA.

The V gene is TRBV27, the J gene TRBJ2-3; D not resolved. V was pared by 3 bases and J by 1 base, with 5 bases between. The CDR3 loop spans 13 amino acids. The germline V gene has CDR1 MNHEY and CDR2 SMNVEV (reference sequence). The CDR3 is CASSFRGTDTQYF. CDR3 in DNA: TGTGCCAGCAGTTTTAGGGGCACAGATACGCAGTATTTT.

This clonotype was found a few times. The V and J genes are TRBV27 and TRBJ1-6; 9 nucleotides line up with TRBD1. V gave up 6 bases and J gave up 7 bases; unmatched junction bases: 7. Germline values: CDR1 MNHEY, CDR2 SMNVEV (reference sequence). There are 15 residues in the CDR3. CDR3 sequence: CASRYTGGLNSPLHF. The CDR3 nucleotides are TGTGCCAGCAGATACACAGGGGGCCTGAATTCACCCCTCCACTTT.